This T cell receptor beta chain was obtained from a study of blood T cells in healthy people across ages. On the study more broadly: Template-switching capture recovered about one barcoded beta molecule per two T cells.

This CDR3 comprises 15 residues. Trimming took 5 bases from V and 1 from J, leaving 12 bases between them. Using a J-beta primer mix together with a sample-barcoded 5' primer, a second PCR was run for about 6 to 11 cycles. A template-switch adaptor with 12 random nucleotides tagged each cDNA molecule. TCRdb re-analysed the 5' RACE reads in MiXCR, keeping a single row per CDR3 protein. The sample includes about 640,000 distinct CDR3 sequences, approximately 50% of them seen just once. General study findings and limits: Investigators viewed diversity estimates from one million T cells as underestimates, the study reported.

This clonotype occurred a few times. Its antigen is not identified. Material: blood. This TCR was recovered from a man in his 60s in good health. The rearrangement uses TRBV12-3 or TRBV12-4 and TRBJ1-5, with no clear D. CDR3 DNA sequence: TGTGCCAGCAGTCCCGGACGGGCGAGCAATCAGCCCCAGCATTTT. Translation gives CASSPGRASNQPQHF.